A selection of T cell receptor beta chains follows, all from one sample in a study of Tregs in tolerant kidney transplant recipients. Measured with immunoSEQ multiplex PCR; TCRdb has only the in-frame clones, and not every one. The sample includes some 70,000 clones, roughly 84% of them seen just once. The material sequenced was CD4+ T cells from blood. The receptors shown here come from a human donor in good health. The CDR3 runs from the conserved cysteine through the conserved F or W. The D gene is left open where the match is weak. Clone size is stated in some rows and not others, as once, few, many or a class when expanded.

J	size	D	V	DNA	CDR3
TRBJ2-1	-	TRBD2	TRBV19	TGTGCCAGTAGTAGAGCGGGGGGTTCCTACAATGAGCAGTTCTTC	CASSRAGGSYNEQFF
TRBJ2-3	-	-	TRBV7-2	TGTGCCAGCAGCGCGCAGGCGGGCCACACAGATACGCAGTATTTT	CASSAQAGHTDTQYF
TRBJ2-7	-	-	TRBV11-3	TGTGCCAGCAGCCCTAGGACGGACAGCTCCTACGAGCAGTACTTC	CASSPRTDSSYEQYF
TRBJ2-1	-	-	TRBV5-8	TGTGCCAGCAGCTTGGTCGCTGGTAGGGGCAATGAGCAGTTCTTC	CASSLVAGRGNEQFF
TRBJ2-7	once	-	TRBV9	TGTGCCAGCAGCGTAGAGGGGAGCTCCTACGAGCAGTACTTC	CASSVEGSSYEQYF
TRBJ2-2	-	TRBD1	TRBV6-5	TGTGCCAGCAGTTACTTCCGGGACAGGGGGGCCGGGGAGCTGTTTTTT	CASSYFRDRGAGELFF
TRBJ2-1	-	-	TRBV7-8	TGTGCCAGCAGCTTAGGGTGGGGGTACTCCTACAATGAGCAGTTCTTC	CASSLGWGYSYNEQFF
TRBJ1-1	-	-	TRBV5-6	TGTGCCAGCAGCGGAACAGGGAGAGCTTTCTTT	CASSGTGRAFF
TRBJ1-1	-	-	TRBV7-2	TGTGCCAGCAGCTTAGTTTCGAGGGTTCAAACTGAAGCTTTCTTT	CASSLVSRVQTEAFF
TRBJ1-1	-	-	TRBV7-3	TGTGCCAGCAGTGCCCAAGTGGGCACTGAAGCTTTCTTT	CASSAQVGTEAFF
TRBJ2-7	-	TRBD2	TRBV18	TGTGCCAGCTCATGGGGTAGCGGGAGCTACGAGCAGTACTTC	CASSWGSGSYEQYF
TRBJ2-3	-	TRBD2	TRBV4-3	TGCGCCAGCAGCCAACTAGCGGGGGGCAGCACAGATACGCAGTATTTT	CASSQLAGGSTDTQYF
TRBJ1-1	-	-	TRBV12-5	TGTGCTAGCGGAGGATGGGGGCGGCAGGTGAACACTGAAGCTTTCTTT	CASGGWGRQVNTEAFF
TRBJ1-6	-	-	TRBV11-3	TGTGCCAGCAGCTTAGGGTTAAATTCACCCCTCCACTTT	CASSLGLNSPLHF
TRBJ1-2	-	-	TRBV7-9	TGTGCCAGCAGCTTAGCAGGGGCCTATGGCTACACCTTC	CASSLAGAYGYTF
TRBJ1-1	-	-	TRBV5-4	TGTGCCAGCAGCCCCGACACCACGACTGAAGCTTTCTTT	CASSPDTTTEAFF
TRBJ2-5	-	TRBD2	TRBV5-1	TGCGCCAGCAGCACCGGGACTAGCGGGAGTCAAGAGACCCAGTACTTC	CASSTGTSGSQETQYF
TRBJ1-1	-	-	TRBV7-3	TGTGCCAGCAGCTTAACGGCGGGGGCCACTGAAGCTTTCTTT	CASSLTAGATEAFF
TRBJ2-3	-	-	TRBV7-9	TGTGCCAGCAGCCCCAGGTGGGGGGCAGATACGCAGTATTTT	CASSPRWGADTQYF
TRBJ1-5	-	-	TRBV30	TGTGCCTGGAGTTTTGCTCTAATGGGGCAGCCCCAGCATTTT	CAWSFALMGQPQHF
TRBJ2-2	-	-	TRBV11-2	TGTGCCAGCAGCTTATGGAGGGATGCGAACACCGGGGAGCTGTTTTTT	CASSLWRDANTGELFF
TRBJ2-7	-	-	TRBV5-1	TGCGCCAGCAGCTTGGGGTACGAGCAGTACTTC	CASSLGYEQYF
TRBJ2-1	-	-	TRBV19	TGTGCCAGTAGTGCCCTTCTATTAGGTGAGCAGTTCTTC	CASSALLLGEQFF
TRBJ2-5	-	-	TRBV5-1	TGCGCCAGCAGCTTGTTTGAGGCGGGCCAAGAGACCCAGTACTTC	CASSLFEAGQETQYF